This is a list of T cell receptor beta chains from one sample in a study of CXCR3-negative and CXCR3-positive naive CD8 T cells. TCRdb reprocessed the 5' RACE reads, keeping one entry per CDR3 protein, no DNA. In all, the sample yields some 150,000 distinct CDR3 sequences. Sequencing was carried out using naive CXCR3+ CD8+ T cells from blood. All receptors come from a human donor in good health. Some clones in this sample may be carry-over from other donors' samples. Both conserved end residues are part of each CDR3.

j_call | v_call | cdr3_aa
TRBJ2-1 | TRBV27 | CASGGQGYYNEQFF
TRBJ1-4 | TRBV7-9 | CASSRGQGRPTNEKLFF
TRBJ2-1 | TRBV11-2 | CASSLEGNTRDNEQFF
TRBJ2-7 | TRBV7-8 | CASSLVLDLSVFSSYEQYF
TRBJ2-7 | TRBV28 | CASEGTGTYEQYF
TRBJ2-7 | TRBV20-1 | CSASVGDRVPYEQYF
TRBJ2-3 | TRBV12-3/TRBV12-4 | CASSPSGAPDTQYF
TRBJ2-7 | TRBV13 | CASRATGTGDYEQYF
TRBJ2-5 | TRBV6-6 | CASLELGCKKTQYF
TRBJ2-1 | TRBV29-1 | CSVHLAGDNEQFF
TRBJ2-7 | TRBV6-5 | CATGGTYEQYF
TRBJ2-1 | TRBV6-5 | CASSYSAGNGEQFF
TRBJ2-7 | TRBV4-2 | CASSQEVGHKFSYEQYF
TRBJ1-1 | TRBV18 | CASSPLGGTEAFF
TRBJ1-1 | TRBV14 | CASSQPGGYKSNTEAFF
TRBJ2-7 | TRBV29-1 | CSVVEGIYEQYF
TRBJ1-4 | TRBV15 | CATSPRTDVNEKLFF
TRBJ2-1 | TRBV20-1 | CSARDLGGSYNEQFF
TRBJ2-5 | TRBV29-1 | CSVDSGQQETQYF
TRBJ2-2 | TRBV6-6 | CASRDLGGELFF
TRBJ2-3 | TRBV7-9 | CANSPRESLITDTQYF
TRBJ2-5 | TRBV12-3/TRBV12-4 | CASSLCDRPRFQETQYF
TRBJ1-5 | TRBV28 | CASSRQGGVGNQPQHF
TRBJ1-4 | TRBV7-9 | CASSSTPTGAWEKLFF
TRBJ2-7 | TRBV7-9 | CASSKDRDEQYF
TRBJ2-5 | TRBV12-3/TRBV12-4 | CASSSWTSGGPQETQYF
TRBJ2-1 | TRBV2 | CASSGLGGQFF
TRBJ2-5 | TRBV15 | CATSAAGAGETQYF
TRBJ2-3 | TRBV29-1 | CSVEQGADTQYF
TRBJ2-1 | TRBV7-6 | CASSEGPNRAFSEQFF
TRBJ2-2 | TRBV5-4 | CASSPGPSNTGELFF
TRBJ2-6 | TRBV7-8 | CASSFPGGAGANVLTF
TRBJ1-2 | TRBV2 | CASSETRETGGGYTF
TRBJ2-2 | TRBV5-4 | CASSPGTSSVGELFF
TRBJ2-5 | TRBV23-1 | CASSQETSRRTVGRKETQYF
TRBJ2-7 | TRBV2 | CASSEGLLDPYEQYF
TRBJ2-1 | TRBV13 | CASSLYRGGEQFF
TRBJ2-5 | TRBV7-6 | CASSLDNQETQYF
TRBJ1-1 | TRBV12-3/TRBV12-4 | CASSTPLNTEAFF
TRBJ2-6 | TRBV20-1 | CSAGGQYSGANVLTF
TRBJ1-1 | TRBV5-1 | CASSFTGRQNTEAFF
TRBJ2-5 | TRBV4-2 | CASSQGPTMEGETQYF
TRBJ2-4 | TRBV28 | CASSPSLGGAAKNIQYF
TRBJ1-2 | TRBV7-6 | CASSLAGTGGTGYTF
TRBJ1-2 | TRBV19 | CASSMAPERTGVYGYTF
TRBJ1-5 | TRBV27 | CASSPPGINQPQHF
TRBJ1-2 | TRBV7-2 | CASSFDSYGYTF
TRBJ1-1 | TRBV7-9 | CASSPPGATEAFF
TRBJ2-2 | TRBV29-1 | CSALGSGELFF
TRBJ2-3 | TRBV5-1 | CASSPGQGGPSTDTQYF
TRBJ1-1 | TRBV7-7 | CASSYRANTEAFF